This is a list of T cell receptor beta chains from one sample in a study of T cell responses to AZD1222 COVID-19 vaccine. The method was immunoSEQ multiplex PCR; TCRdb's version includes in-frame clones alone and lacks a portion of them. The table records over 90,000 clones, less than 90% of them present only once. Sequences were derived from peripheral blood, sampled on day 0 of AZD1222 vaccination. All receptors come from an adult in good health. Each CDR3 is given with its conserved first and last residue. D genes are given only for firm matches. Some rows mark clone size as missing; the rest say once, few, many or name a class of expanded clone.

cdr3_length: 12; clone_size: NA; v_call: TRBV6-5; j_call: TRBJ1-2; d_call: NA; cdr3_aa: CASRLGQRLYTF; cdr3_nt: TGTGCCAGCAGGTTAGGACAGAGACTCTACACCTTC
cdr3_length: 15; clone_size: few; v_call: TRBV7-9; j_call: TRBJ2-7; d_call: NA; cdr3_aa: CASSSDRINSYEQYF; cdr3_nt: TGTGCCAGCAGTTCTGACAGGATCAACTCCTACGAGCAGTACTTC
cdr3_length: 16; clone_size: NA; v_call: TRBV5-1; j_call: TRBJ2-3; d_call: NA; cdr3_aa: CASSPLAKHGTDTQYF; cdr3_nt: TGCGCCAGCAGCCCCTTGGCGAAACATGGCACAGATACGCAGTATTTT
cdr3_length: 16; clone_size: NA; v_call: TRBV2; j_call: TRBJ1-2; d_call: NA; cdr3_aa: CASGIETARNYYGYTF; cdr3_nt: TGTGCCAGCGGCATAGAGACCGCGAGGAATTACTATGGCTACACCTTC
cdr3_length: 15; clone_size: NA; v_call: TRBV10-3; j_call: TRBJ2-1; d_call: TRBD1; cdr3_aa: CAISDLQRGLNEQFF; cdr3_nt: TGTGCCATCAGTGATCTCCAAAGGGGGCTCAATGAGCAGTTCTTC
cdr3_length: 17; clone_size: NA; v_call: TRBV19; j_call: TRBJ1-2; d_call: NA; cdr3_aa: CASSIGADRTLYYGYTF; cdr3_nt: TGTGCCAGTAGTATAGGGGCGGACAGAACTTTATACTATGGCTACACCTTC
cdr3_length: 17; clone_size: NA; v_call: TRBV21-1; j_call: TRBJ1-6; d_call: NA; cdr3_aa: CASSKYPVGGRNSPLHF; cdr3_nt: TGTGCCAGCAGCAAATACCCGGTGGGAGGACGAAATTCACCCCTCCACTTT
cdr3_length: 12; clone_size: many; v_call: TRBV5-6; j_call: TRBJ2-7; d_call: NA; cdr3_aa: CASSFDENEQYF; cdr3_nt: TGTGCCAGCAGCTTCGACGAGAACGAGCAGTACTTC
cdr3_length: 15; clone_size: NA; v_call: TRBV6-5; j_call: TRBJ2-2; d_call: NA; cdr3_aa: CASSKNKGGTGELFF; cdr3_nt: TGTGCCAGCAGTAAGAATAAGGGCGGGACCGGGGAGCTGTTTTTT
cdr3_length: 16; clone_size: few; v_call: TRBV4-1; j_call: TRBJ1-4; d_call: NA; cdr3_aa: CASSQRGNSVSEKLFF; cdr3_nt: TGCGCCAGCAGCCAGAGGGGGAACAGTGTGAGTGAAAAACTGTTTTTT
cdr3_length: 13; clone_size: NA; v_call: TRBV18; j_call: TRBJ2-5; d_call: NA; cdr3_aa: CASSYNTGETQYF; cdr3_nt: TGTGCCAGCTCGTACAATACGGGCGAGACCCAGTACTTC
cdr3_length: 11; clone_size: NA; v_call: TRBV2; j_call: TRBJ1-1; d_call: NA; cdr3_aa: CASSELGVAFF; cdr3_nt: TGTGCCAGCAGTGAATTGGGGGTAGCTTTCTTT
cdr3_length: 15; clone_size: NA; v_call: TRBV10-1; j_call: TRBJ2-3; d_call: NA; cdr3_aa: CASSETASSTDTQYF; cdr3_nt: TGCGCCAGCAGTGAGACTGCATCTAGCACAGATACGCAGTATTTT
cdr3_length: 17; clone_size: NA; v_call: TRBV7-7; j_call: TRBJ1-3; d_call: TRBD1; cdr3_aa: CASGLPGTGLSGNTIYF; cdr3_nt: TGTGCTAGCGGACTTCCCGGGACAGGGCTCTCTGGAAACACCATATATTTT
cdr3_length: 18; clone_size: once; v_call: TRBV5-4; j_call: TRBJ1-4; d_call: TRBD1; cdr3_aa: CASSPGTGGSPGNEKLFF; cdr3_nt: TGTGCCAGCAGCCCAGGGACAGGGGGCAGTCCGGGTAATGAAAAACTGTTTTTT
cdr3_length: 14; clone_size: NA; v_call: TRBV7-2; j_call: TRBJ2-5; d_call: TRBD1; cdr3_aa: CASNPTGGQETQYF; cdr3_nt: TGTGCCAGCAACCCTACAGGGGGCCAAGAGACCCAGTACTTC
cdr3_length: 12; clone_size: NA; v_call: TRBV7-2; j_call: TRBJ1-6; d_call: NA; cdr3_aa: CASSLINSPLHF; cdr3_nt: TGTGCCAGCAGCTTAATTAATTCACCCCTCCACTTT
cdr3_length: 15; clone_size: NA; v_call: TRBV2; j_call: TRBJ1-2; d_call: NA; cdr3_aa: CASSEGQLRLDGYTF; cdr3_nt: TGTGCCAGCAGTGAAGGGCAGCTACGCCTGGATGGCTACACCTTC
cdr3_length: 15; clone_size: few; v_call: TRBV9; j_call: TRBJ1-2; d_call: NA; cdr3_aa: CASSVVGAPSGGYTF; cdr3_nt: TGTGCCAGCAGCGTAGTTGGCGCCCCCTCGGGAGGCTACACCTTC
cdr3_length: 15; clone_size: NA; v_call: TRBV7-2; j_call: TRBJ2-1; d_call: TRBD2; cdr3_aa: CASSLASGGLNEQFF; cdr3_nt: TGTGCCAGCAGCTTAGCTAGCGGGGGCCTCAATGAGCAGTTCTTC
cdr3_length: 14; clone_size: NA; v_call: TRBV19; j_call: TRBJ1-1; d_call: TRBD1; cdr3_aa: CASSIRQGVTEAFF; cdr3_nt: TGTGCCAGTAGTATAAGACAGGGCGTCACTGAAGCTTTCTTT
cdr3_length: 14; clone_size: once; v_call: TRBV6-5; j_call: TRBJ1-1; d_call: NA; cdr3_aa: CASRFQNPNTEAFF; cdr3_nt: TGTGCCAGCAGGTTCCAGAACCCCAACACTGAAGCTTTCTTT
cdr3_length: 16; clone_size: NA; v_call: TRBV5-4; j_call: TRBJ2-7; d_call: TRBD1; cdr3_aa: CASSFKQGAREVDEYF; cdr3_nt: TGTGCCAGCAGCTTTAAACAGGGGGCGCGGGAAGTCGATGAGTACTTC
cdr3_length: 17; clone_size: once; v_call: TRBV2; j_call: TRBJ2-6; d_call: NA; cdr3_aa: CASSVESPYSGANVLTF; cdr3_nt: TGTGCCAGCAGTGTGGAGTCCCCATACTCTGGGGCCAACGTCCTGACTTTC
cdr3_length: 15; clone_size: NA; v_call: TRBV28; j_call: TRBJ1-5; d_call: NA; cdr3_aa: CASSPGGSSNQPQHF; cdr3_nt: TGTGCCAGCAGCCCGGGGGGCAGTAGCAATCAGCCCCAGCATTTT
cdr3_length: 16; clone_size: NA; v_call: TRBV27; j_call: TRBJ2-2; d_call: NA; cdr3_aa: CASSLGGGINTGELFF; cdr3_nt: TGTGCCAGCAGTTTAGGGGGCGGAATTAACACCGGGGAGCTGTTTTTT
cdr3_length: 14; clone_size: NA; v_call: TRBV19; j_call: TRBJ1-1; d_call: TRBD1; cdr3_aa: CASSIQGANTEAFF; cdr3_nt: TGTGCCAGTAGTATACAGGGGGCGAACACTGAAGCTTTCTTT
cdr3_length: 15; clone_size: few; v_call: TRBV6-5; j_call: TRBJ2-7; d_call: TRBD1; cdr3_aa: CASSTGGLGSYEQYF; cdr3_nt: TGTGCCAGCAGCACAGGGGGTCTCGGCTCCTACGAGCAGTACTTC
cdr3_length: 15; clone_size: NA; v_call: TRBV9; j_call: TRBJ2-3; d_call: NA; cdr3_aa: CASSVRGASTDTQYF; cdr3_nt: TGTGCCAGCAGCGTAAGGGGGGCTAGCACAGATACGCAGTATTTT
cdr3_length: 12; clone_size: NA; v_call: TRBV11-3; j_call: TRBJ2-1; d_call: NA; cdr3_aa: CASSLESEGQFF; cdr3_nt: TGTGCCAGCAGCTTAGAGTCGGAGGGGCAGTTCTTC
cdr3_length: 14; clone_size: NA; v_call: TRBV28; j_call: TRBJ1-4; d_call: NA; cdr3_aa: CASSPRSRIEKLFF; cdr3_nt: TGTGCCAGCAGTCCCCGGTCCAGGATTGAAAAACTGTTTTTT
cdr3_length: 16; clone_size: NA; v_call: TRBV25-1; j_call: TRBJ2-1; d_call: NA; cdr3_aa: CASSDLDSLGGNEQFF; cdr3_nt: TGTGCCAGCAGTGACCTGGACTCCCTAGGAGGCAATGAGCAGTTCTTC
cdr3_length: 20; clone_size: NA; v_call: TRBV21-1; j_call: TRBJ2-1; d_call: NA; cdr3_aa: CASSKIGDYPTSGPYNEQFF; cdr3_nt: TGTGCCAGCAGCAAAATTGGTGACTACCCGACTAGCGGGCCCTACAATGAGCAGTTCTTC